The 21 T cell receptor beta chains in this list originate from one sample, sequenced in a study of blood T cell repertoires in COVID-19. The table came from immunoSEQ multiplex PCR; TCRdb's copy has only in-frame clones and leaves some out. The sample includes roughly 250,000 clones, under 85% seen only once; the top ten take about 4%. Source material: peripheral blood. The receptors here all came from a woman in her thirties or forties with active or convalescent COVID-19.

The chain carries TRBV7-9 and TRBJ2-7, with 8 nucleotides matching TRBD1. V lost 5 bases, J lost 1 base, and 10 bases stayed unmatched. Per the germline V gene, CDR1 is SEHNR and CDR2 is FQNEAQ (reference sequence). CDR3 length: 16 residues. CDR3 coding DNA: TGTGCCAGCAGCCAATTCCCAGGGGGCAAATCCTACGAGCAGTACGTC. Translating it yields CASSQFPGGKSYEQYV.

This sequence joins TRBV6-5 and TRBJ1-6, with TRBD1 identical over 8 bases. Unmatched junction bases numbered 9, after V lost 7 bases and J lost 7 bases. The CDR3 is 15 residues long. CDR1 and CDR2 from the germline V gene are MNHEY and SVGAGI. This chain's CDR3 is CASTATGAANSPLHF. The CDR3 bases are TGTGCCAGCACCGCGACAGGGGCCGCCAATTCACCCCTCCACTTT.

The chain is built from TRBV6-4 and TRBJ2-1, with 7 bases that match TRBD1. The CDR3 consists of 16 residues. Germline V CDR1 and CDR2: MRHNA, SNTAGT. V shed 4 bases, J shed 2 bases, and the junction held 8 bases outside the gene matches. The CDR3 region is CASSGPDRETYNEQFF. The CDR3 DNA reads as TGTGCCAGCAGTGGCCCCGACAGGGAAACCTACAATGAGCAGTTCTTC.

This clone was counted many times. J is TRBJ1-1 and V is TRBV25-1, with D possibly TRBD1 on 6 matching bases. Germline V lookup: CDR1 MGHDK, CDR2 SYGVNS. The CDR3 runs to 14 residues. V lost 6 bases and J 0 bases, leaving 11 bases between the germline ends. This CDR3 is CASSHRAMNTEAFF. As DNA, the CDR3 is TGTGCCAGCAGCCACAGGGCTATGAACACTGAAGCTTTCTTT.

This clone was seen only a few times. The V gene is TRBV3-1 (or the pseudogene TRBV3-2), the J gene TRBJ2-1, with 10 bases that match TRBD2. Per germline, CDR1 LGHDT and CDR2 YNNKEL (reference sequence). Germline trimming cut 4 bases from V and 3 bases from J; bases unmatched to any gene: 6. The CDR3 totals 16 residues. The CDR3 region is CASSLSPSGGYNEQFF. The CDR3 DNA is TGTGCCAGCAGCCTATCACCTAGCGGGGGCTACAATGAGCAGTTCTTC.

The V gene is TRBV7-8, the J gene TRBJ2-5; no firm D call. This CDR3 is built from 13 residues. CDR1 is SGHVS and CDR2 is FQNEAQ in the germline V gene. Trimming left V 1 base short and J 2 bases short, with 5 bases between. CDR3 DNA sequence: TGTGCCAGCAGCTTAGGCAGGCAAGAGACCCAGTACTTC. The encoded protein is CASSLGRQETQYF.

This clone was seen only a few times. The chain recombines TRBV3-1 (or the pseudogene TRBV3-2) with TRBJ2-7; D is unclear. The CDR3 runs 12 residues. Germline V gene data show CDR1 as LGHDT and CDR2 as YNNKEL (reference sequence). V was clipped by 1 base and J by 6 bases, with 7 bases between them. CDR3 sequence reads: CASSQVSREQYF. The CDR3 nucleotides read TGTGCCAGCAGCCAAGTATCTCGCGAGCAGTACTTC.

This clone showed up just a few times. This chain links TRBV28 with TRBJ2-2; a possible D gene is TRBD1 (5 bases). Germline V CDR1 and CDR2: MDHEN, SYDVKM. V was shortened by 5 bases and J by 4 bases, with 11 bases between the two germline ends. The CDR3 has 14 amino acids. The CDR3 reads CASSAGSGTGELFF. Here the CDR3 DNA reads TGTGCCAGCAGTGCAGGGTCTGGCACCGGGGAGCTGTTTTTT.

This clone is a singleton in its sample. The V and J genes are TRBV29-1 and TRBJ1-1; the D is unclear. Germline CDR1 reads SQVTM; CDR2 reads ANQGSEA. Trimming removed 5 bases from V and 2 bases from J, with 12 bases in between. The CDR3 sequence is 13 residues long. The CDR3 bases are TGCAGCGTTTTCGGGTTCTCCAACACTGAAGCTTTCTTT. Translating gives CSVFGFSNTEAFF.

The CDR3 DNA follows: TGTGCCAGCAGCTTAGATTCGGGGTCCTCCTCCTACGAGCAGTACTTC. It specifies CASSLDSGSSSYEQYF. J is TRBJ2-7 and V is TRBV11-2; D possibly corresponds to TRBD2 (5 bases). V shed 0 bases and J shed 0 bases, with 12 bases lying between them. Looked up from germline, CDR1 is SGHAT and CDR2 is FQNNGV. The CDR3 has 16 amino acids.

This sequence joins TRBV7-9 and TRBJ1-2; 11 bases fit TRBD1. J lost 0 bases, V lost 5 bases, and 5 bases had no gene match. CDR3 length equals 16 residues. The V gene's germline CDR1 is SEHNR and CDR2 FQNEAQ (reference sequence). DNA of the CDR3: TGTGCCAGCAGCCCATGGGACAGGGGGGCTAACTATGGCTACACCTTC. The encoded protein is CASSPWDRGANYGYTF.

The DNA for the CDR3 is TGTGCCAGCAGCCGAGGGCTTGGCTACACCTTC. Protein product: CASSRGLGYTF. The chain recombines TRBV6-2 or TRBV6-3 with TRBJ1-2; D remains unclear. V gave up 6 bases and J gave up 7 bases, with 9 bases separating them. Looked up from germline, CDR1 is MNHEY and CDR2 is SVGEGT. CDR3 size: 11 residues.

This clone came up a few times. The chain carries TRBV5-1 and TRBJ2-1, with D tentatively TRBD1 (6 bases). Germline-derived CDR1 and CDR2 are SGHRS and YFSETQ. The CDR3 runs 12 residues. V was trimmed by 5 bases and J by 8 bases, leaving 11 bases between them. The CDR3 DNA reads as TGCGCCAGCAGAATAGGGGGAGATGAGCAGTTCTTC. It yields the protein CASRIGGDEQFF.

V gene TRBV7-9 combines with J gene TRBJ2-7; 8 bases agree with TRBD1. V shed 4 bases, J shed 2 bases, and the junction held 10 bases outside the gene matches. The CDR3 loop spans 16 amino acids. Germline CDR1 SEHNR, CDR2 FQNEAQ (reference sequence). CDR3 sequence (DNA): TGTGCCAGCAGCTCTACAAGGACAGGGAAGCCCTACGAGCAGTACTTC. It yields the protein CASSSTRTGKPYEQYF.

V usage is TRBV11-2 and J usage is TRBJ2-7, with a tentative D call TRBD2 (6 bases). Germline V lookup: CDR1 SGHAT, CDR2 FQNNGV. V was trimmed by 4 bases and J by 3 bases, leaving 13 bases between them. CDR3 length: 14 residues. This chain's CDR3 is CASSSRGNLYEQYV. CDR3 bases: TGTGCCAGCAGCTCCCGGGGGAATCTCTACGAGCAGTACGTC.

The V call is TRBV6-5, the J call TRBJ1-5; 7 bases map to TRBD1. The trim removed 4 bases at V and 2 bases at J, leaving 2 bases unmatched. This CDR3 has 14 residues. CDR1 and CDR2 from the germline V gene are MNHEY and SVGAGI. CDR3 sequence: CASSSDRGNQPQHF. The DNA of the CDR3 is TGTGCCAGCAGTTCCGACAGGGGCAATCAGCCCCAGCATTTT.

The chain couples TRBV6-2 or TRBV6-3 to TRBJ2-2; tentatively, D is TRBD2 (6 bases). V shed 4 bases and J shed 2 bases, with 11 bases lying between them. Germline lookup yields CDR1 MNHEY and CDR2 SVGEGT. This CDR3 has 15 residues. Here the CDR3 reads CASSWDGRNTGELFF. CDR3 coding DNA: TGTGCCAGCAGTTGGGACGGGAGAAACACCGGGGAGCTGTTTTTT.

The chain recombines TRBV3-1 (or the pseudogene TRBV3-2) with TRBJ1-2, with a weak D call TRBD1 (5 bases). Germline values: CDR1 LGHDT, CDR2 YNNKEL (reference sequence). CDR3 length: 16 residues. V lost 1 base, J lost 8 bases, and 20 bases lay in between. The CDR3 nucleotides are TGTGCCAGCAGCCAAGGTCCCCTCCATGGGGGGTCGGGCTACACCTTC. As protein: CASSQGPLHGGSGYTF.

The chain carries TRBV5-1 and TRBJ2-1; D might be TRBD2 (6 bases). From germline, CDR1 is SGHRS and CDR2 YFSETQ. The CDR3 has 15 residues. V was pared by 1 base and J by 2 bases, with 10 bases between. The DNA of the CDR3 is TGCGCCAGCAGCTTGCGTGGGGGGACCTACAATGAGCAGTTCTTC. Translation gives CASSLRGGTYNEQFF.

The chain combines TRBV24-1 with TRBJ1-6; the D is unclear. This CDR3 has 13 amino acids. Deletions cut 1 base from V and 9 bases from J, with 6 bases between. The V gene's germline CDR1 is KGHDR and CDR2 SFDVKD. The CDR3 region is CATSDLSGSPLHF. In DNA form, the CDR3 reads TGTGCCACCAGTGATTTAAGCGGTTCACCCCTCCACTTT.

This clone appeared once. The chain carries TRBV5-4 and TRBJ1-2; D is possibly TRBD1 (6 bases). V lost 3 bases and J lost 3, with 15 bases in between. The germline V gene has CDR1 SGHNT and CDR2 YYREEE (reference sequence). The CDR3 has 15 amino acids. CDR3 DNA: TGTGCCAGCAGCTGGGATACAGGGACGGACTATGGCTACACCTTC. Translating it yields CASSWDTGTDYGYTF.